The 21 T cell receptor beta chains below were found in one sample sequenced in a study of regulatory T cells in long-lasting Graves disease. Time point described: newly diagnosed GD, antithyroid drugs for less than 3 months. Preparation of the TCR library used RNA extracted from PBMCs. Combining iRepertoire HTBI primers with Arm-PCR of CDR3 regions, the authors built TCR beta libraries. TCRdb redid the calling of the multiplex PCR reads with MiXCR, one entry per CDR3 protein. The sample has some 250,000 distinct CDR3 sequences, around 20% seen once. The material sequenced was peripheral blood mononuclear cells (PBMCs), taken at new diagnosis, from a patient treated with antithyroid drugs. The source is a female donor with Graves disease.

This clonotype was counted at least ten times. The V gene is TRBV20-1, the J gene TRBJ2-4; TRBD2 aligns across 14 bases. The ends lost 5 bases at V and 6 bases at J; junction bases unmatched: 6. Germline loops: CDR1 DFQATT, CDR2 SNEGSKA (reference sequence). CDR3 size: 15 residues. The CDR3 coding sequence is TGCAGTGCTGGGACTAGCGGGGGACCCCTAAACATTCAGTACTTC. It codes for CSAGTSGGPLNIQYF.

This clonotype was detected many times. This chain uses TRBV20-1 with TRBJ1-2; a possible D gene is TRBD1 (5 bases). The ends were cut back, 6 bases at V and 0 bases at J, with 11 bases in the middle. The germline V gene encodes CDR1 DFQATT and CDR2 SNEGSKA (reference sequence). This CDR3 spans 13 amino acids. CDR3 nucleotide sequence: TGCAGTGCCGGGACGGACCCTAACTATGGCTACACCTTC. Its translation is CSAGTDPNYGYTF.

The sample holds many counts of this clonotype. In DNA form, the CDR3 reads TGTGCCAGCAGCTTAGATCTGGTACGGTCCAATGAGCAGTTCTTC. Protein sequence: CASSLDLVRSNEQFF. V and J are TRBV11-2 and TRBJ2-1; D gene unclear. CDR1 SGHAT and CDR2 FQNNGV come from the germline V gene. The CDR3 spans 15 residues. The germline V and J ends were trimmed by 0 bases and 6 bases, with 12 bases remaining between them.

This clonotype was recorded once. This CDR3 fails to terminate in the conserved phenylalanine or tryptophan, so it likely reflects a read error. The DNA for the CDR3 is TGTGCCAGCAGCTTAGGTCAGGTTTACGAGCAGTACTCC. Translation gives CASSLGQVYEQYS. The V gene is TRBV3-1, the J gene TRBJ2-7, with no clear D. CDR1 and CDR2 (germline): LGHDT, YNNKEL (reference sequence). V lost 5 bases, J lost 4 bases, and 12 bases lay in between. This CDR3 contains 13 residues.

This clonotype occurred many times. The chain employs TRBV12-3 or TRBV12-4 and TRBJ1-5; 8 bases agree with TRBD1. Trimming at V came to 5 bases and at J to 6 bases, leaving 3 bases not matched to a gene. The CDR3 is 13 residues long. CDR3 DNA: TGTGCCAGCAGTCCTACAGGGGGTCAGCCCCAGCATTTT. Its protein is CASSPTGGQPQHF.

This clonotype has at least ten counts. The chain uses TRBV28 and TRBJ1-1, with 10 bases that match TRBD1. The CDR3 loop spans 15 amino acids. J gave up 5 bases and V 10 bases, and 13 bases lay outside the gene matches. The germline V gene has CDR1 MDHEN and CDR2 SYDVKM. CDR3 in amino acids: CATKSGTGVETEAFF. The CDR3 coding sequence is TGTGCCACGAAGTCCGGGACAGGGGTGGAGACTGAAGCTTTCTTT.

Regarding this clonotype: This likely stems from a read error, as it lies one base from a far larger clone. The genes are TRBV3-2 and TRBJ1-1. TRBV3-2 is annotated as a pseudogene. This CDR3 region has 13 residues. This CDR3 reads CASSQRENTEALF. The CDR3 coding sequence is TGTGCCAGCAGCCAAAGGGAAAACACTGAAGCTCTCTTT.

This clonotype was counted ten times or more. The chain recombines TRBV10-3 with TRBJ1-4; 9 bases line up with TRBD1. Trimming removed 3 bases from V and 11 bases from J; junction bases left unmatched: 7. The germline V gene has CDR1 ENHRY and CDR2 SYGVKD. This CDR3 contains 14 residues. CDR3 protein: CAISDPDRGAKLFF. The CDR3 region has the DNA TGTGCCATCAGTGACCCGGACAGGGGCGCGAAACTGTTTTTT.

This clonotype has a count of ten or more. The chain uses TRBV12-3 or TRBV12-4 and TRBJ1-5; D remains ambiguous. The CDR3 consists of 12 residues. Trimming pared 5 bases from V and 7 bases from J, leaving 9 bases between. In DNA, the CDR3 is TGTGCCAGCAGTCCGGGTAAGCAGCCCCAGCATTTT. Amino acids: CASSPGKQPQHF.

V and J are TRBV12-3 or TRBV12-4 and TRBJ2-2, with 12 bases matching TRBD1. The V and J ends lost 1 base and 4 bases, in that order; junction bases with no gene match: 7. The CDR3 runs to 18 residues. The CDR3 protein is CASSLGGTGGAGTGELFF. The CDR3 coding sequence is TGTGCCAGCAGTTTAGGTGGGACAGGGGGCGCGGGCACCGGGGAGCTGTTTTTT.

Of note for this clonotype: A far larger clone lies a single base away; this is likely a read error. The V call is TRBV27, the J call TRBJ2-2; D is ambiguous. The CDR3 totals 12 residues. V lost 8 bases to trimming and J lost 2 bases, with 6 bases between them. Germline assignment: CDR1 MNHEY and CDR2 SMNVEV (reference sequence). The CDR3 here is CASGHNTGELFF. CDR3 coding DNA: TGTGCCAGCGGTCATAACACCGGGGAGCTGTTTTTT.

This clonotype was detected ten times or more. This rearrangement joins TRBV11-2 to TRBJ1-6; TRBD1 agrees at 9 bases. Germline V gene sequence: CDR1 SGHAT, CDR2 FQNNGV. The CDR3 has 15 amino acids. The V segment lost 5 bases and the J segment 5 bases; nucleotides outside the gene matches: 4. The CDR3 protein is CASSEQGAHNSPLHF. CDR3 coding DNA: TGTGCCAGCAGCGAACAGGGGGCTCATAATTCACCCCTCCACTTT.

Points on this clonotype: A much larger clonotype is one base distant, so this may be a read error. The missing conserved phenylalanine or tryptophan at the end of this CDR3 makes a read error likely. The chain couples TRBV2 to TRBJ2-5, with D possibly being TRBD1 (5 bases). This CDR3 has 12 amino acids. Germline V gene data show CDR1 as SNHLY and CDR2 as FYNNEI. Deletions cut 8 bases from V and 1 base from J, with 8 bases between. CDR3 nucleotides: TGTGCCAGCGACAGAACCCAAGAGACCCAGTACCTC. Protein: CASDRTQETQYL.

Of note for this clonotype: A read error is possible here, since a much larger clone lies one base away. The CDR3 spells CASSLTPSPTETQYF. CDR3 bases: TGTGCCAGCAGCTTGACGCCTAGCCCGACCGAGACCCAGTACTTC. This rearrangement joins TRBV7-2 to TRBJ2-1; D possibly corresponds to TRBD2 (5 bases). Matching the DNA end better, TRBJ2-5 makes the J call doubtful. Germline V lookup: CDR1 SGHTA, CDR2 FQGNSA. CDR3 length: 15 amino acids.

This clonotype was recorded many times. The gene calls are TRBV5-6 and TRBJ2-7; D may be TRBD1 (5 bases). Trimming took 3 bases from V and 1 from J, leaving 8 bases between them. Germline loops: CDR1 SGHDT, CDR2 YYEEEE. CDR3 size: 13 residues. The CDR3 DNA is TGTGCCAGCAGCTCTGGACATTCCTACGAGCAGTACTTC. This sequence encodes CASSSGHSYEQYF.

Details on this clonotype: A much larger clone differs by one base, so this may be a read error. This chain uses TRBV28 with TRBJ1-6, with D possibly being TRBD1 (5 bases). Germline V gene data show CDR1 as MDHEN and CDR2 as SYDVKM. Trimming left V 2 bases short and J 10 bases short, with 24 bases between. This CDR3 is 18 amino acids long. The CDR3 sequence: CASSLRGSTEDGWSPLHF. The CDR3 coding sequence is TGTGCCAGCAGTTTAAGGGGCTCGACAGAGGATGGTTGGTCACCCCTCCACTTT.

Details on this clonotype: This may be a read error, as it is one base from a much larger clone. This sequence joins TRBV29-1 and TRBJ2-3; perhaps TRBD1 as D (5 bases). This CDR3 contains 13 residues. Per germline, CDR1 SQVTM and CDR2 ANQGSEA. The CDR3 DNA reads TGCAGCGCTCCTCAATGGGGCACAAATACGCAGTATTTT. Protein sequence: CSAPQWGTNTQYF.

In its sample, this clonotype was seen many times. This CDR3 is CASSFLDRRAGNTIYF. The CDR3 DNA reads as TGTGCCAGCAGTTTCTTAGACAGGCGCGCTGGAAACACCATATATTTT. V and J are TRBV28 and TRBJ1-3; D possibly corresponds to TRBD1 (6 bases). The CDR3 is 16 amino acids. Germline V gene lookup returns CDR1 MDHEN and CDR2 SYDVKM. Trimming shortened V by 3 bases and J by 2 bases, and 14 bases separated the two germline ends. The full variable domain, its missing parts supplied by reference TRBV28 and TRBJ1-3, is DVKVTQSSRYLVKRTGEKVFLECVQDMDHENMFWYRQDPGLGLRLIYFSYDVKMKEKGDIPEGYSVSREKKERFSLILESASTNQTSMYLCASSFLDRRAGNTIYFGEGSWLTVV.

The chain combines TRBV20-1 with TRBJ2-7; possibly TRBD1 for D (7 bases). The CDR3 extends over 13 amino acids. Trimming shortened V by 3 bases and J by 4 bases, and 13 bases separated the two germline ends. The V gene's germline CDR1 is DFQATT and CDR2 SNEGSKA (reference sequence). The CDR3 is CSASAAGGYEQYF. For the CDR3, the DNA is TGCAGTGCTAGTGCGGCAGGGGGGTACGAGCAGTACTTC.

This clonotype was observed at least ten times. The rearrangement joins TRBV11-2 to TRBJ2-3; D is perhaps TRBD2 (6 bases). This CDR3 has 14 amino acids. Deletions cut 4 bases from V and 6 bases from J, with 14 bases between. Germline CDR1 SGHAT, CDR2 FQNNGV. The CDR3 sequence is CASSSHGGRDTQYF. CDR3 DNA sequence: TGTGCCAGCAGCTCTCACGGGGGTCGGGATACGCAGTATTTT.

This clonotype was detected ten times or more. This rearrangement joins TRBV7-2 to TRBJ2-7; no clear D. The CDR3 consists of 16 residues. Trimming removed 0 bases at V and 1 base at J, with 13 bases between. Germline lookup yields CDR1 SGHTA and CDR2 FQGNSA. CDR3 sequence (DNA): TGTGCCAGCAGCTTAGCTGGGCGCTGGATATCCTACGAGCAGTACTTC. This translates into CASSLAGRWISYEQYF.